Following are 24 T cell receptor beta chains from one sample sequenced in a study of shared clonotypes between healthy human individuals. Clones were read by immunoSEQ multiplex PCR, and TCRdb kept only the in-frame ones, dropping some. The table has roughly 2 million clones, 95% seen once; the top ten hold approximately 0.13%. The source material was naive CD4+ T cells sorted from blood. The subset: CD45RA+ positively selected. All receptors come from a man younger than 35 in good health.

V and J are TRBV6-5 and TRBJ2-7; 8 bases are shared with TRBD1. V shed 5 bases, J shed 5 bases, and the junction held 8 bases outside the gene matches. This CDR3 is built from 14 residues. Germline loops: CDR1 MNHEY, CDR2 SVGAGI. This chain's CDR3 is CASSRRTGTDEQYF. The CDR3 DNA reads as TGTGCCAGCAGTCGGCGGACAGGGACCGACGAGCAGTACTTC.

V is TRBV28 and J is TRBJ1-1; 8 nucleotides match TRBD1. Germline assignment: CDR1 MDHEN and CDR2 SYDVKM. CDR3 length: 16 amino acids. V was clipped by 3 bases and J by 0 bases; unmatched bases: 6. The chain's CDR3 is CASSLNRGFMNTEAFF. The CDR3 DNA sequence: TGTGCCAGCAGTTTGAACAGGGGGTTCATGAACACTGAAGCTTTCTTT.

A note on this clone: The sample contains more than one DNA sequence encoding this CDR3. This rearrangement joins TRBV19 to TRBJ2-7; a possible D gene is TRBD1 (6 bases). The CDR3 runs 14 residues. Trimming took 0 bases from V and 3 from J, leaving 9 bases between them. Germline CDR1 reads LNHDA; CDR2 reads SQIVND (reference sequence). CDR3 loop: CASSIDRGSYEQYF. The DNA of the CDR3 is TGTGCCAGTAGTATAGACAGGGGAAGCTACGAGCAGTACTTC.

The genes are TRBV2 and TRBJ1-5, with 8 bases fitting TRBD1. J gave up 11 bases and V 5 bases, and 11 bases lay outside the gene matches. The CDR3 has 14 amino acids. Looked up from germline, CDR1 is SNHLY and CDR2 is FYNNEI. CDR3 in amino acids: CASSFSGQVSAQHF. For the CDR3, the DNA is TGTGCCAGCAGTTTTTCGGGACAGGTCTCCGCCCAGCATTTT.

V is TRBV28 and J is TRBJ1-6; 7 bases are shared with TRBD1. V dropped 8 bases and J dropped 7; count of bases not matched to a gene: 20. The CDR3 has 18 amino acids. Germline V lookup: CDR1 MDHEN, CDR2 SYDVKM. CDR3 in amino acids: CASLSRTPRQGGNSPLHF. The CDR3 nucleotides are TGTGCCAGCCTGTCAAGGACCCCTAGACAGGGTGGAAATTCACCCCTCCACTTT. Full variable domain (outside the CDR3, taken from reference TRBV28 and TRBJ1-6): DVKVTQSSRYLVKRTGEKVFLECVQDMDHENMFWYRQDPGLGLRLIYFSYDVKMKEKGDIPEGYSVSREKKERFSLILESASTNQTSMYLCASLSRTPRQGGNSPLHFGNGTRLTVT.

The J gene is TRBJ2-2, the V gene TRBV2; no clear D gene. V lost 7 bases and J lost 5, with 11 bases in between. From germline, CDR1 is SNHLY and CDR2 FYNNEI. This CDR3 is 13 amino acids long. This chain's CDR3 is CASTEGRTGELFF. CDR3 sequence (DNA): TGTGCCAGCACCGAAGGCCGGACCGGGGAGCTGTTTTTT.

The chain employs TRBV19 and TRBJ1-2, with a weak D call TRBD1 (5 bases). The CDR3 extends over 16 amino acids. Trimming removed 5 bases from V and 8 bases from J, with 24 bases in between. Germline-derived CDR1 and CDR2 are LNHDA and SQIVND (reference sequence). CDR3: CASSEETGPGPRGYTF. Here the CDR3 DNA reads TGTGCCAGTAGTGAGGAAACAGGACCGGGGCCTAGGGGCTACACCTTC. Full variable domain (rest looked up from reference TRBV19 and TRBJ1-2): DGGITQSPKYLFRKEGQNVTLSCEQNLNHDAMYWYRQDPGQGLRLIYYSQIVNDFQKGDIAEGYSVSREKKESFPLTVTSAQKNPTAFYLCASSEETGPGPRGYTFGSGTRLTVV.

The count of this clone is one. CDR3: CASSWGGAPYEQYF. The CDR3 DNA reads TGTGCCAGCAGCTGGGGAGGGGCACCCTACGAGCAGTACTTC. V and J are TRBV11-2 and TRBJ2-7; TRBD2 aligns across 7 bases. J gave up 2 bases and V 4 bases, and 5 bases lay outside the gene matches. The CDR3 is made up of 14 amino acids. Per germline, CDR1 SGHAT and CDR2 FQNNGV.

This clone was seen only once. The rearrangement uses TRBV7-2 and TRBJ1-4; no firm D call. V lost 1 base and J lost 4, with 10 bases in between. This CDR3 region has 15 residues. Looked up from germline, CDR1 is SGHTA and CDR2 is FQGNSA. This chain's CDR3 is CASSLVSAINEKLFF. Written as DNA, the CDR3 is TGTGCCAGCAGCTTAGTGTCGGCGATTAATGAAAAACTGTTTTTT. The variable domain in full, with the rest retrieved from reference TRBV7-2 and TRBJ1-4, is GAGVSQSPSNKVTEKGKDVELRCDPISGHTALYWYRQSLGQGLEFLIYFQGNSAPDKSGLPSDRFSAERTGGSVSTLTIQRTQQEDSAVYLCASSLVSAINEKLFFGSGTQLSVL.

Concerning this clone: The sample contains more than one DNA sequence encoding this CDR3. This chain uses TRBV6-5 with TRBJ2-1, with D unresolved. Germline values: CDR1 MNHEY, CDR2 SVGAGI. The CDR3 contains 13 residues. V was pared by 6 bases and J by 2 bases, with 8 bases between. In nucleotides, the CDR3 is TGTGCCAGCAGACCCACAACCTACAATGAGCAGTTCTTC. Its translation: CASRPTTYNEQFF.

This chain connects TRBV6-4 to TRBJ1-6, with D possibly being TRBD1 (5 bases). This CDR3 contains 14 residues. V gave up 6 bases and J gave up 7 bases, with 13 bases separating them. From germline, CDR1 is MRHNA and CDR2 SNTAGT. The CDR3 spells CASRAQGLNSPLHF. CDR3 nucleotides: TGTGCCAGCAGAGCCCAGGGCTTGAATTCACCCCTCCACTTT.

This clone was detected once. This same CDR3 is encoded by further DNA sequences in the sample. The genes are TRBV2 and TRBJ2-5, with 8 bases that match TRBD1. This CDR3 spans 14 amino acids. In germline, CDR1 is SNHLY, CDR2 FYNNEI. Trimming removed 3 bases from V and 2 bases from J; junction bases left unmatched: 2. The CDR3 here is CASSDGTGQETQYF. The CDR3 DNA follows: TGTGCCAGCAGTGATGGGACAGGACAAGAGACCCAGTACTTC.

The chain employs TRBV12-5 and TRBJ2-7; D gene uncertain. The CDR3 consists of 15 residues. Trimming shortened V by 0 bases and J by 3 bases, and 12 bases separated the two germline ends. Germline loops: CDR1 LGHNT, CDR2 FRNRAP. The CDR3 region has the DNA TGTGCTAGTGGTTTGGTGGTCACCGAAAACTACGAGCAGTACTTC. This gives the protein CASGLVVTENYEQYF.

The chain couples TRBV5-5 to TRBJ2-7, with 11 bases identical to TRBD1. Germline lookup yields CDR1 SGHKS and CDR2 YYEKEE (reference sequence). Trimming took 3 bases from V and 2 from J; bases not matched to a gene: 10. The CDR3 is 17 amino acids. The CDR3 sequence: CASSWKGQGAGPYEQYF. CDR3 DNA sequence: TGTGCCAGCAGCTGGAAAGGACAGGGGGCGGGCCCCTACGAGCAGTACTTC.

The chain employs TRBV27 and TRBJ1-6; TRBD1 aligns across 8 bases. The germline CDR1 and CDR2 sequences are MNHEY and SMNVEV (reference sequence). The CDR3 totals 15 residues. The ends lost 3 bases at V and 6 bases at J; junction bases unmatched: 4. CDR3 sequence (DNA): TGTGCCAGCAGTTTCGGAGGACAGGGTAATTCACCCCTCCACTTT. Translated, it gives CASSFGGQGNSPLHF.

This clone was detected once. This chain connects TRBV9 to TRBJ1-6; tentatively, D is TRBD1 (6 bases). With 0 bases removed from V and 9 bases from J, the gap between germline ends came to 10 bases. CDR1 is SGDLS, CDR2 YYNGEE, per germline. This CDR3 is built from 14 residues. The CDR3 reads CASSVAGQISPLHF. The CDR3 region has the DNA TGTGCCAGCAGCGTAGCTGGACAGATTTCACCCCTCCACTTT.

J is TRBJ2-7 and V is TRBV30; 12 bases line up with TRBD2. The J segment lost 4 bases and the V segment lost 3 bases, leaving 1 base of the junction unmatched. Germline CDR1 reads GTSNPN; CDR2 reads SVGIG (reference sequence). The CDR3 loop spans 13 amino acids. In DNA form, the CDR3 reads TGTGCCTGGAGGACTAGCGGGAGTTACGAGCAGTACTTC. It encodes CAWRTSGSYEQYF.

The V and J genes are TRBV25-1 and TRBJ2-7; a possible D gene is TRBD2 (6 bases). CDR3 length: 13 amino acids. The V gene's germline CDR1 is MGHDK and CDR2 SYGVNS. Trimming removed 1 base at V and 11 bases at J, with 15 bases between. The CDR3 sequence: CASSELGTGSKYF. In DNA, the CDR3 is TGTGCCAGCAGTGAATTGGGGACTGGGAGCAAGTACTTC.

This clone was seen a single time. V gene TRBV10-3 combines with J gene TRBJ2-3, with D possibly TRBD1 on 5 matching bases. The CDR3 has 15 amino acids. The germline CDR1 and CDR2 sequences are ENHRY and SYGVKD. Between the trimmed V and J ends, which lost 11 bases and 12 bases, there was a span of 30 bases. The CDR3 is CAGAYGLAQDTPQYF. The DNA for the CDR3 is TGTGCCGGGGCCTACGGTCTCGCTCAGGACACTCCCCAGTATTTT.

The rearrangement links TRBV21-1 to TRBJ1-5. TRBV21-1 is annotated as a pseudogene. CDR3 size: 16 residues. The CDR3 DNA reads TGTGCCAGCAGCCCTCGCCCCATCTCTGGCAATCAGCCCCAGCATTTT. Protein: CASSPRPISGNQPQHF.

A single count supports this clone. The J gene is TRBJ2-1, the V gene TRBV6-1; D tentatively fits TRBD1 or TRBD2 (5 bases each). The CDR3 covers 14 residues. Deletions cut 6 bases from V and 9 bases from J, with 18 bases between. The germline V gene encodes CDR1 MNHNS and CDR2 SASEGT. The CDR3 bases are TGTGCCAGCAGGGTCTCAGGGACGGATCGTGAGCAGTTCTTC. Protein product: CASRVSGTDREQFF.

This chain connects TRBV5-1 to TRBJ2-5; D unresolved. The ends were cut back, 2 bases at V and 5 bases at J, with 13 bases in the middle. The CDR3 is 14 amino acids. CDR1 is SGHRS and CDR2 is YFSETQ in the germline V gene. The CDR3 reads CASSFLFVWETQYF. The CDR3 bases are TGCGCCAGCAGCTTCCTGTTTGTGTGGGAGACCCAGTACTTC.

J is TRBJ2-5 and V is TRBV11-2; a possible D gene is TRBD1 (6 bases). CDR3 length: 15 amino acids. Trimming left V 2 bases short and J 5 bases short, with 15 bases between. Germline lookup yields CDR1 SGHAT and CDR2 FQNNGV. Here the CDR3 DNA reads TGTGCCAGCAGCTTATCACAGGGAGCCGGCGAGACCCAGTACTTC. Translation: CASSLSQGAGETQYF. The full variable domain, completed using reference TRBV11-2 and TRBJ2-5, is EAGVAQSPRYKIIEKRQSVAFWCNPISGHATLYWYQQILGQGPKLLIQFQNNGVVDDSQLPKDRFSAERLKGVDSTLKIQPAKLEDSAVYLCASSLSQGAGETQYFGPGTRLLVL.

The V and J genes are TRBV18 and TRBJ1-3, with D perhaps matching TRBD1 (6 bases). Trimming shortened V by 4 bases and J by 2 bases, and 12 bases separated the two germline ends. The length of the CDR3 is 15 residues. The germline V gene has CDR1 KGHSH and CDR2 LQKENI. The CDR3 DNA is TGTGCCAGCTCACTCCACAGGGCCCCTGGAAACACCATATATTTT. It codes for CASSLHRAPGNTIYF.